This T cell receptor beta chain emerged from a study of T cell clonotyping in hematopoietic cell transplantation. Regarding the study as a whole: No sorting was done, leaving CD4 and CD8 contributions mixed. Recipient TCR diversity dropped after transplant; expanded clonotypes rose from day 30 to 180.

Germline-derived CDR1 and CDR2 are MNHNY and SVGAGI (reference sequence). This CDR3 is 14 amino acids long. V was clipped by 2 bases and J by 2 bases, with 10 bases between them. Recipient blood drawn about 28 days pretransplant and days 30, 100, 180 after. The method was immunoSEQ multiplex PCR; TCRdb's version includes in-frame clones alone and lacks a portion of them. The table lists 8,000 or so clones, about 96% of them singletons. In regard to this clone: The antigen is not known.

The sequence was obtained from a male patient between 40 and 49 years old who had an allogeneic stem cell transplant from a related donor, so the T cells may come from the graft donor. Some clones in this sample may be carry-over from other donors' samples. V gene TRBV6-6 combines with J gene TRBJ2-7; D remains ambiguous. The sequencing used PBMCs, collected 30 days after allogeneic stem cell transplant. The CDR3 sequence is CASSYGPPPYEQYF. For the CDR3, the DNA is TGTGCCAGCAGTTACGGGCCACCGCCCTACGAGCAGTACTTC.